The entry below describes one TCR beta chain. The antigen remains undetermined. The primer mix had 60 Vbeta and 13 Jbeta primers. Repertoires were generated with immunoSEQ multiplex PCR, while TCRdb's copy carries only in-frame clones and drops some. This table holds some 110,000 clones. These data originate in a study of cytomegalovirus exposure and HLA in healthy donors. The CDR3 consists of 16 residues. V lost 4 bases to trimming and J lost 3 bases; unmatched junction nucleotides: 5. Germline assignment: CDR1 SGHDN and CDR2 FVKESK. Regarding the study as a whole: A later analysis found common viral pathogens apparently linked to several of the most significant clusters. Apparent HLA restriction characterized most CMV-associated TCR beta chains in a later analysis. Within an earlier analysis, most TCR beta V segments proved productive either about 90% or about 30% of the time. Later, TCR association rates were found to vary by HLA locus, highest for DRB1 and lowest for HLA-C.

The chain uses TRBV14 and TRBJ2-1, with 11 nucleotides matching TRBD2. The sequence was obtained from a man in his thirties or forties in good health and CMV-seronegative. Material: PBMCs. The CDR3 loop reads CASSLLAGGNYNEQFF. CDR3 in DNA: TGTGCCAGCAGCCTTCTAGCGGGGGGAAACTACAATGAGCAGTTCTTC.